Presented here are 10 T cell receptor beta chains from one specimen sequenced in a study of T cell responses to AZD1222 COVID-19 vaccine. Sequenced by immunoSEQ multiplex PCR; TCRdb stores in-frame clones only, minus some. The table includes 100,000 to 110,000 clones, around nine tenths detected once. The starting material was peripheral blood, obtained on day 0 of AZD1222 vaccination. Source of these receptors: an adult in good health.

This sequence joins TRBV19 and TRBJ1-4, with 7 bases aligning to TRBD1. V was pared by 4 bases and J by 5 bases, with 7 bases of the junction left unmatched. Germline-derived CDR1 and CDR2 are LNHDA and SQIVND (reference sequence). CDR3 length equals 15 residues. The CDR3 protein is CASSTHRGRNEKLFF. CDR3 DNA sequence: TGTGCCAGTAGTACCCACAGGGGCAGAAATGAAAAACTGTTTTTT.

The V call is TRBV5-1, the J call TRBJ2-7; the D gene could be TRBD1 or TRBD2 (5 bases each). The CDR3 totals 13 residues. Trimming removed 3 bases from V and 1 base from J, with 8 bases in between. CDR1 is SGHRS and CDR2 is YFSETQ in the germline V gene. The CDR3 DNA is TGCGCCAGCAGCTCCGGGGCTTCCTACGAGCAGTACTTC. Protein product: CASSSGASYEQYF.

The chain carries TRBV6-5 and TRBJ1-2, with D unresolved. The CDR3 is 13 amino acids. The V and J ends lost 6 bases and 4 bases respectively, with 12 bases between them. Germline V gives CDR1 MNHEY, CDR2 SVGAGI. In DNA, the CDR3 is TGTGCCAGCAGCAAGGAGTTATCCTATGGCTACACCTTC. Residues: CASSKELSYGYTF.

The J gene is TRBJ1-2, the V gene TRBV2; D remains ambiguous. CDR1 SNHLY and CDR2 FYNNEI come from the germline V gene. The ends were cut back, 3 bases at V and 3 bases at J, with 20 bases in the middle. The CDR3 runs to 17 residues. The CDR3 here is CASSDPAVGEGYYGYTF. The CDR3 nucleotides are TGTGCCAGCAGTGATCCGGCAGTTGGTGAGGGCTACTATGGCTACACCTTC.

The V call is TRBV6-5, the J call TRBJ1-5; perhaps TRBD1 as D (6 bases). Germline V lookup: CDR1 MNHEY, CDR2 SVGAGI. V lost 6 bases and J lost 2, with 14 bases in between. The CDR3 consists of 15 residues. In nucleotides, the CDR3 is TGTGCCAGCAGATACCAGGGGTTGGGCAATCAGCCCCAGCATTTT. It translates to CASRYQGLGNQPQHF.

The CDR3 DNA follows: TGTGCCAGCAGACAGGAGTATAATTCACCCCTCCACTTT. This translates into CASRQEYNSPLHF. The V and J genes are TRBV28 and TRBJ1-6; perhaps TRBD1 as D (5 bases). CDR3 length: 13 amino acids. Between the trimmed V and J ends, which lost 6 bases and 4 bases, there was a span of 7 bases. Germline values: CDR1 MDHEN, CDR2 SYDVKM.

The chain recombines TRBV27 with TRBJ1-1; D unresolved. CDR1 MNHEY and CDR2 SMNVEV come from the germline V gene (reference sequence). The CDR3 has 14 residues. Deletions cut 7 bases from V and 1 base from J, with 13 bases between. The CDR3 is CASTHNVGNTEAFF. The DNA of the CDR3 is TGTGCCAGCACCCATAACGTGGGGAACACTGAAGCTTTCTTT.

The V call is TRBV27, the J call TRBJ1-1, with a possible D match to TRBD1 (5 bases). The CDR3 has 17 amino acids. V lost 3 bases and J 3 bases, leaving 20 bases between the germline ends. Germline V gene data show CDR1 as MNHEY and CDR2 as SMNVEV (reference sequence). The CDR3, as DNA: TGTGCCAGCAGTTTTTCCGCAGGGAGTGATTGGGACACTGAAGCTTTCTTT. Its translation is CASSFSAGSDWDTEAFF.

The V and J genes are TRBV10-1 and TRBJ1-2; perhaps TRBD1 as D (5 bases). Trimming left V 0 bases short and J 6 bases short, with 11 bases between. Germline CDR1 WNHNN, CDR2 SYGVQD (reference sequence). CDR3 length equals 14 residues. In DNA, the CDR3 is TGCGCCAGCAGTGAGTCGACGGGGGGAAATGGCTACACCTTC. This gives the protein CASSESTGGNGYTF.

The CDR3 region is CASSFDRGGSYNEQFF. DNA for the CDR3: TGTGCCAGCAGTTTCGACAGGGGTGGCTCCTACAATGAGCAGTTCTTC. The chain couples TRBV27 to TRBJ2-1; the match to TRBD1 covers 8 bases. CDR1 is MNHEY, CDR2 SMNVEV, per germline (reference sequence). V shed 3 bases and J 0 bases; nucleotides not matched to a gene: 4. The CDR3 runs to 16 residues.